This entry lists 14 T cell receptor beta chains sequenced from one sample in a study of post-analysis software for immune sequencing data. Which antigens these TCRs recognize remains unknown. Unique-molecular-identifier-tagged TCR beta cDNA libraries were used. TCRdb passed the PCR reads through MiXCR, listing each CDR3 protein once. The sample yields hundreds of thousands of distinct CDR3 sequences, around 64% seen once. Study outcomes and limitations: Elevated frequency relative to controls characterized four or five TRBV segments in patients, TRBV5-6, TRBV5-1 and TRBV20-1 among them.

The specimen sequenced was blood. These receptors were taken from a girl aged 2 to 9 with multiple sclerosis.

The chain recombines TRBV7-9 with TRBJ2-4; D possibly corresponds to TRBD1 (7 bases). From germline, CDR1 is SEHNR and CDR2 FQNEAQ (reference sequence). Trimming left V 1 base short and J 6 bases short, with 10 bases between. The CDR3 has 14 amino acids. The CDR3 sequence is CASSLGQGGNIQYF. As DNA, the CDR3 is TGTGCCAGCAGCTTAGGACAGGGAGGAAACATTCAGTACTTC.

This chain joins TRBV10-2 and TRBJ1-2, with unresolved D. V lost 4 bases and J 8 bases, leaving 11 bases between the germline ends. CDR1 is WSHSY and CDR2 is SAAADI in the germline V gene. The CDR3 totals 12 residues. CDR3 amino acids: CASSAPPGGYTF. CDR3 coding DNA: TGCGCCAGCAGTGCACCCCCCGGAGGCTACACCTTC.

This clonotype was counted a few times. The CDR3 region has the DNA TGTGCCAGCAGCCGGGGGGTAAACGAGGGACAGAGGAGCTCCTACGAGCAGTACTTC. Translated, it gives CASSRGVNEGQRSSYEQYF. The chain employs TRBV7-9 and TRBJ2-7; D is possibly TRBD1 or TRBD2 (7 bases each). CDR1 is SEHNR, CDR2 FQNEAQ, per germline (reference sequence). The CDR3 is 19 residues long. V lost 5 bases to trimming and J lost 0 bases, with 26 bases between them. Using reference TRBV7-9 and TRBJ2-7 for the parts outside the CDR3, the full variable domain is DTGVSQNPRHKITKRGQNVTFRCDPISEHNRLYWYRQTLGQGPEFLTYFQNEAQLEKSRLLSDRFSAERPKGSFSTLEIQRTEQGDSAMYLCASSRGVNEGQRSSYEQYFGPGTRLTVT.

This chain connects TRBV5-5 to TRBJ2-7; TRBD2 might be the D (5 bases). This CDR3 has 14 residues. The V end lost 2 bases, the J end lost 2 bases, and 11 bases lay between the germline ends. Germline assignment: CDR1 SGHKS and CDR2 YYEKEE (reference sequence). CDR3 sequence (DNA): TGTGCCAGCAGCTTAGAAGACTATGCCTACGAGCAGTACTTC. Protein: CASSLEDYAYEQYF.

The V and J genes are TRBV29-1 and TRBJ2-3; D uncertain. Trimming left V 8 bases short and J 6 bases short, with 12 bases between. The germline CDR1 and CDR2 sequences are SQVTM and ANQGSEA. The CDR3 is 11 residues long. CDR3 bases: TGCAGCTCTGAAGTAGGTGATACGCAGTATTTT. Protein: CSSEVGDTQYF.

This clonotype was observed a few times. This sequence joins TRBV12-3 or TRBV12-4 and TRBJ2-3; the D gene is possibly TRBD2 (5 bases). V was pared by 6 bases and J by 3 bases, with 16 bases between. CDR3 length: 15 amino acids. CDR3 region: CASSHGGSGTDTQYF. DNA for the CDR3: TGTGCCAGCAGCCACGGAGGATCCGGGACAGATACGCAGTATTTT.

The chain combines TRBV7-2 with TRBJ2-3; tentatively, D is TRBD1 or TRBD2 (5 bases each). V lost 4 bases and J lost 4, with 12 bases in between. CDR1 is SGHTA, CDR2 FQGNSA, per germline. The CDR3 has 14 amino acids. The CDR3 nucleotides are TGTGCCAGCAGCTCCTCCGGGGCGGCAGATACGCAGTATTTT. This translates into CASSSSGAADTQYF.

There are a few counts of this clonotype. The CDR3 spells CASSFNSGTNTYEQYF. The DNA for the CDR3 is TGCGCCAGCAGCTTTAACTCCGGGACAAATACCTACGAGCAGTACTTC. The V and J genes are TRBV5-1 and TRBJ2-7, with D maybe TRBD1 (6 bases). Trimming took off 2 bases at V and 2 bases at J, with 17 bases between the two ends. Germline V CDR1 and CDR2: SGHRS, YFSETQ. CDR3 length: 16 residues.

This clonotype has just a few counts. This rearrangement joins TRBV12-3 or TRBV12-4 to TRBJ2-3; 7 bases are a match to TRBD1. The CDR3 is 14 residues long. V was pared by 4 bases and J by 4 bases, with 5 bases of the junction left unmatched. The CDR3, as DNA: TGTGCCAGCAGTTCGGGACAGATCGCAGATACGCAGTATTTT. Residues: CASSSGQIADTQYF.

The rearrangement uses TRBV7-9 and TRBJ2-3; D may correspond to TRBD1 or TRBD2 (5 bases each). V shed 6 bases and J shed 3 bases, with 13 bases lying between them. Per the germline V gene, CDR1 is SEHNR and CDR2 is FQNEAQ (reference sequence). The CDR3 covers 14 residues. The CDR3 region has the DNA TGTGCCAGCAGGGGGGATTCGTTGACAGATACGCAGTATTTT. Its protein is CASRGDSLTDTQYF.

The rearrangement links TRBV4-3 to TRBJ1-5; 7 bases are shared with TRBD1. Germline CDR1 reads LGHNA; CDR2 reads YSLEER. V shed 3 bases and J 6 bases; nucleotides not matched to a gene: 8. The length of the CDR3 is 15 residues. As DNA, the CDR3 is TGCGCCAGCAGCCAGACAGCAGGGGGGGGTCAGCCCCAGCATTTT. This sequence encodes CASSQTAGGGQPQHF.

The chain combines TRBV11-2 with TRBJ1-1; D unclear. Germline V gene lookup returns CDR1 SGHAT and CDR2 FQNNGV. CDR3 length: 12 residues. Trimming stripped 2 bases from V and 6 bases from J, with 7 bases between. CDR3 loop: CASSLFKAEAFF. CDR3 DNA: TGTGCCAGCAGCTTATTTAAGGCTGAAGCTTTCTTT.

This rearrangement joins TRBV5-1 to TRBJ2-1, with D possibly called TRBD1 or TRBD2 (5 bases each). This CDR3 is 15 amino acids long. Trimming stripped 2 bases from V and 6 bases from J, with 15 bases between. The V gene's germline CDR1 is SGHRS and CDR2 YFSETQ. CDR3 sequence: CASSFRDGLLNEQFF. Written as DNA, the CDR3 is TGCGCCAGCAGCTTTCGGGACGGATTACTCAATGAGCAGTTCTTC.

The chain joins TRBV7-6 to TRBJ2-1; 7 nucleotides line up with TRBD1. The germline V gene encodes CDR1 SGHVS and CDR2 FNYEAQ. Trimming cost V 3 bases and J 5 bases; bases outside gene matches: 10. The CDR3 contains 16 residues. The CDR3 here is CASSFLGGISNNEQFF. CDR3 sequence (DNA): TGTGCCAGCAGCTTCTTAGGGGGCATATCCAACAATGAGCAGTTCTTC.